This T cell receptor (beta chain) was recovered during a study of cytomegalovirus exposure and HLA in healthy donors. CDR1 is MNHEY and CDR2 is SVGAGI in the germline V gene. CDR3 length: 14 residues. The ends were cut back, 6 bases at V and 0 bases at J, with 12 bases in the middle. Study outcomes and limitations: Earlier analysis yielded a pattern in which most TCR beta V segments were productive about 90% or about 30% of the time. As immune exposure information, only CMV serostatus was available. Diagnosis of cytomegalovirus status made by the classifier reportedly showed high specificity and sensitivity.

This PCR relied on a set of 60 Vbeta primers and 13 Jbeta primers. As handled by the study authors: An analysis performed later counted 70 million to 90 million unique TCR beta chains (around 11 million of them shared). Data came from immunoSEQ multiplex PCR; TCRdb stores just in-frame clones and leaves some out. V and J calls and clone size are as listed in that table; D and trimming were resolved from the DNA. The data contain about 130,000 clones, approximately 60% of them singletons. The sample holds a few counts of this clone. No antigen is known for it. The receptor was isolated from a human donor in good health. Source material: PBMCs. The V gene is TRBV6-5, the J gene TRBJ2-7; D call uncertain. Here the CDR3 reads CASREDFSSYEQYF. The CDR3 coding sequence is TGTGCCAGCAGGGAAGACTTTAGCTCCTACGAGCAGTACTTC.